These 23 T cell receptor beta chains originate from one sample sequenced in a study of tumor and adjacent non-tumor tissue in lung cancer. No cell sorting was done before RNA was extracted from the tissue. More than 3 cm separated this lung sample from the edge of the tumor. TCRbeta libraries were built with three rounds of nested PCR, modified from ARM-PCR. TCRdb reprocessed the multiplex PCR reads via MiXCR and lists one record per CDR3 protein. The sample holds under 75,000 distinct CDR3 sequences, approximately 71% seen once. The specimen sequenced was distant non-tumor lung tissue. The receptors stem from a woman between 50 and 59 years old with non-small cell lung cancer.

Regarding this clonotype: It may be a read error: a sequence one base away is much more abundant. The rearrangement joins TRBV10-3 to TRBJ1-2; D gene unclear. CDR3 length: 9 amino acids. Trimming shortened V by 11 bases and J by 7 bases, and 8 bases separated the two germline ends. CDR1 ENHRY and CDR2 SYGVKD come from the germline V gene. The CDR3 region has the DNA TGTGCCGTCGGATTTGGCTACACCTTC. Translation: CAVGFGYTF.

As regards this clonotype: One end of the junction does not line up with germline, which may come from a read error. The chain uses TRBV29-1 and TRBJ2-7, with D hard to call. The length of the CDR3 is 13 residues. Germline V lookup: CDR1 SQVTM, CDR2 ANQGSEA. In nucleotides, the CDR3 is TGCAGCGTTGTCGGTCAGAACTACTACGAACAGTACTTC. Amino acids: CSVVGQNYYEQYF.

About this clonotype: This may arise from a read error, as a much more abundant clone is one base away. Lacking the conserved final phenylalanine or tryptophan, this CDR3 likely reflects a read error. The rearrangement links TRBV6-1 to TRBJ2-7, with TRBD2 matching over 8 bases. Germline loops: CDR1 MNHNS, CDR2 SASEGT. With 7 bases clipped from V and 3 bases from J, the junction kept 11 bases outside the gene matches. The CDR3 sequence is 15 residues long. CDR3 bases: TGTGCCAGCACCGGGACTAGGTCCGACATCTACGAGCAGTACTCC. Protein: CASTGTRSDIYEQYS.

As regards this clonotype: A junction end diverges from the germline sequence, so it may reflect a read error. This chain joins TRBV11-2 and TRBJ2-5, with D perhaps matching TRBD2 (5 bases). This CDR3 is 13 amino acids long. Germline-derived CDR1 and CDR2 are SGHAT and FQNNGV. The CDR3 protein is CVSRLGVKETQHF. The CDR3 bases are TGTGTCAGCAGGCTCGGGGTTAAAGAGACCCAGCACTTC.

This clonotype came up many times. The chain combines TRBV20-1 with TRBJ1-4; the match to TRBD1 covers 8 bases. This CDR3 has 15 residues. The germline CDR1 and CDR2 sequences are DFQATT and SNEGSKA (reference sequence). Unmatched junction bases numbered 10, after V lost 2 bases and J lost 8 bases. This CDR3 is CSARHLDRGGEKLFF. The CDR3 nucleotides read TGCAGTGCTAGACATTTAGACAGGGGAGGGGAAAAACTGTTTTTT.

Points on this clonotype: A junction end diverges from the germline sequence, so it may reflect a read error. The chain combines TRBV5-6 with TRBJ2-3; a possible D gene is TRBD2 (5 bases). CDR1 is SGHDT, CDR2 YYEEEE, per germline. This CDR3 is 17 amino acids long. The CDR3 DNA reads TGTGCCAGCAGCCCCCCTGTCGCAGCGAGAAGACGGGATAAGCAGTATTTT. This gives the protein CASSPPVAARRRDKQYF.

In the case of this clonotype: A much larger clone is a single base away; this may be a read error. This sequence joins TRBV4-1 and TRBJ1-1; D is undetermined. CDR1 and CDR2 from the germline V gene are MGHRA and YSYEKL. The CDR3 sequence is 15 residues long. Trimming took 4 bases from V and 4 from J, leaving 16 bases between them. The CDR3, as DNA: TGCGCCAGCAGCCTTAAAGGGTTATCTGGCACTGAAGCTTTCTTT. It is translated as CASSLKGLSGTEAFF.

The rearrangement uses TRBV30 and TRBJ1-1; the D is unclear. The V gene lost 2 bases and the J gene lost 3 bases, with 10 bases spanning the gap. The CDR3 covers 13 residues. Germline CDR1 GTSNPN, CDR2 SVGIG (reference sequence). Written as DNA, the CDR3 is TGTGCCTGGAGTCAGTGGCTGGACACTGAAGCTTTCTTT. Its translation: CAWSQWLDTEAFF.

Concerning this clonotype: A junction end diverges from the germline sequence, so it may reflect a read error. V is TRBV6-2 or TRBV6-3 and J is TRBJ1-2; TRBD1 agrees at 7 bases. Per germline, CDR1 MNHEY and CDR2 SVGEGT. The CDR3 is made up of 18 amino acids. The CDR3 DNA reads TGTGCCAGTCATCCCTCTGGTAGCGCTCAGGGGGTCAACTATGGCTACATCTTC. This gives the protein CASHPSGSAQGVNYGYIF.

With respect to this clonotype: The conserved closing phenylalanine or tryptophan is absent in this CDR3, likely reflecting a read error. The chain combines TRBV4-3 with TRBJ1-6; D gene uncertain. V gave up 4 bases and J gave up 11 bases, with 15 bases separating them. The germline CDR1 and CDR2 sequences are LGHNA and YSLEER. This CDR3 region has 14 residues. CDR3 DNA sequence: TGCGCCAGCAGCCCCCGGACGGGAAATCCACCCCTCCACGTT. Translating gives CASSPRTGNPPLHV.

As for this clonotype: An end of the junction differs from the germline gene, which may be a read error. The chain carries TRBV6-1 and TRBJ2-2; D is ambiguous. CDR3 length: 13 amino acids. Germline V CDR1 and CDR2: MNHNS, SASEGT. The CDR3 here is CTSLVWNTGELFF. CDR3 sequence (DNA): TGTACCAGCCTAGTGTGGAACACCGGGGAGCTGTTTTTT.

The J gene is TRBJ2-2, the V gene TRBV12-3 or TRBV12-4; TRBD2 matches 10 bases. The V segment lost 3 bases and the J segment 9 bases; nucleotides outside the gene matches: 4. The CDR3 is 14 residues long. Here the CDR3 DNA reads TGTGCCAGCAGTTTGGGGACTAGCGCCCGGGAGCTGTTTTTT. This gives the protein CASSLGTSARELFF.

The chain joins TRBV20-1 to TRBJ2-7; maybe TRBD2 (5 bases). This CDR3 region has 13 residues. Germline CDR1 and CDR2: DFQATT and SNEGSKA (reference sequence). The V gene lost 3 bases and the J gene lost 3 bases, with 12 bases spanning the gap. The DNA for the CDR3 is TGCAGTGCTAGTGGCGGAGGAGGCTACGAGCAGTACTTC. This sequence encodes CSASGGGGYEQYF.

Note on this clonotype: Relative to the germline gene, one junction end is altered; a read error may explain this. This chain joins TRBV20-1 and TRBJ2-1; no firm D call. CDR1 is DFQATT and CDR2 is SNEGSKA in the germline V gene (reference sequence). The CDR3 has 14 amino acids. The CDR3 DNA sequence: TGCAGTGCTAGCCCCGATAGTTCCTACGATGAGCAGTTCTTC. Protein: CSASPDSSYDEQFF.

As for this clonotype: One junction end does not reproduce the germline sequence, and a read error may be involved. The chain has TRBV11-2 and TRBJ2-1; unclear D gene. The CDR3 sequence is 14 residues long. The V gene's germline CDR1 is SGHAT and CDR2 FQNNGV. CDR3 protein: CASCFLCQYNEQFF. The DNA of the CDR3 is TGTGCCAGCTGCTTCCTATGCCAATACAATGAGCAGTTCTTC.

As for this clonotype: Since a much larger clone is just one base distant, this may be a read error. As DNA, the CDR3 is TGTGCCAGCAGAAGCCCGGGACAGGAGGCAGATACGCAGAATTTT. Translated: CASRSPGQEADTQNF. The rearrangement joins TRBV6-1 to TRBJ2-3; 8 bases are shared with TRBD1. The germline V gene has CDR1 MNHNS and CDR2 SASEGT. The CDR3 runs 15 residues.

The rearrangement links TRBV11-2 to TRBJ2-3, with TRBD2 matching 10 bases. CDR1 is SGHAT, CDR2 FQNNGV, per germline. CDR3 size: 17 residues. The CDR3 DNA sequence: TGTACCAACAGCCCTCCTGGGCTAGCGGGAGTCACAGATACGCAGTATTTT. Its protein product is CTNSPPGLAGVTDTQYF.

Notes on this clonotype: Since no conserved phenylalanine or tryptophan closes the CDR3, a read error is the likely cause. No DNA is shown, since the ends of the CDR3 on it are uncertain; the CDR3 is the one TCRdb lists. The CDR3 spells CASSPSGTGEEIEYC. The chain uses TRBV28 and TRBJ2-5; the table's TRBD1 call for D was not verified on the DNA. The CDR3 spans 15 amino acids, including both terminal residues. Germline V gene data show CDR1 as MDHEN and CDR2 as SYDVKM.

On this clonotype itself: Here the CDR3 omits its conserved ending phenylalanine or tryptophan, so a read error is the likely source. Because the CDR3's place on the DNA is in doubt, the DNA is left out and the CDR3 is given as listed by TCRdb. This chain uses TRBV20-1 with TRBJ2-2. The CDR3 numbers 15 amino acids, ends counted. The V gene's germline CDR1 is DFQATT and CDR2 SNEGSKA (reference sequence). The CDR3 sequence: CSARSSTGSTGELSY.

This clonotype was seen just once. Germline is not matched at one junction end, which may reflect a read error. J is TRBJ2-5 and V is TRBV20-1; 7 positions agree with TRBD1. Germline-derived CDR1 and CDR2 are DFQATT and SNEGSKA (reference sequence). The CDR3 extends over 13 amino acids. The CDR3 DNA is TGCAGTACTAGAAGGACAGGACAAGAGACCCACTACTTC. Translation gives CSTRRTGQETHYF.

This clonotype was seen just once. The germline gene is not matched at one end of the junction; a read error may be the cause. This sequence joins TRBV20-1 and TRBJ2-2; 8 bases map to TRBD1. Looked up from germline, CDR1 is DFQATT and CDR2 is SNEGSKA (reference sequence). This CDR3 has 13 amino acids. CDR3 residues: CRARTGLTWELFF. CDR3 coding DNA: TGCAGAGCTAGGACAGGGTTGACCTGGGAGCTGTTTTTT.

This clonotype was observed a few times. At one end, the junction sequence differs from germline, possibly due to a read error. The CDR3 loop is CVSRFLAQYNEEFF. As DNA, the CDR3 is TGTGTCAGCAGGTTCCTAGCCCAATACAATGAGGAGTTCTTC. The V gene is TRBV11-2, the J gene TRBJ2-1, with D perhaps matching TRBD2 (5 bases). This CDR3 is built from 14 residues. CDR1 is SGHAT and CDR2 is FQNNGV in the germline V gene.

The J gene is TRBJ2-1, the V gene TRBV28; 8 bases agree with TRBD2. J was trimmed by 3 bases and V by 2 bases; bases with no gene match: 15. Germline V gene data show CDR1 as MDHEN and CDR2 as SYDVKM. The CDR3 consists of 19 residues. The CDR3 nucleotides read TGTGCCAGCAGTTTACCGCATTCTTGGGCGGGGGGCAACTACAATGAGCAGTTCTTC. This encodes CASSLPHSWAGGNYNEQFF.